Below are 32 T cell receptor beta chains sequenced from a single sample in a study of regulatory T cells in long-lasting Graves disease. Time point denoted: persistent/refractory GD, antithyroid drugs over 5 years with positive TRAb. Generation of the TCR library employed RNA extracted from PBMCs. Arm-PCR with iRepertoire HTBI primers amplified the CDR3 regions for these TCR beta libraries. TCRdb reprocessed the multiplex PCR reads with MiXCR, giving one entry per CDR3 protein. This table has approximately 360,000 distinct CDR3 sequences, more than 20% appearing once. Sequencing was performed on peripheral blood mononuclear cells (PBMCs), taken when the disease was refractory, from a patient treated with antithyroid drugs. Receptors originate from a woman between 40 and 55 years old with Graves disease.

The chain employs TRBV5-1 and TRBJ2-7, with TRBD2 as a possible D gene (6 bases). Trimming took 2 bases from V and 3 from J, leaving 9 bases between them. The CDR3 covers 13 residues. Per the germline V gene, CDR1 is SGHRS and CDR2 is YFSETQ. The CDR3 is CASSFQEGYEQYF. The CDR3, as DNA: TGCGCCAGCAGCTTCCAGGAGGGCTACGAGCAGTACTTC.

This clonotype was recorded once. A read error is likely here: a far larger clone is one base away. As DNA, the CDR3 is TGTGCCAGCAGGACAGGGGGCTACGAGCAGTGCTTC. Translated: CASRTGGYEQCF. V gene TRBV6-1 combines with J gene TRBJ2-7; TRBD1 aligns across 10 bases. CDR3 length: 12 residues. The V gene's germline CDR1 is MNHNS and CDR2 SASEGT.

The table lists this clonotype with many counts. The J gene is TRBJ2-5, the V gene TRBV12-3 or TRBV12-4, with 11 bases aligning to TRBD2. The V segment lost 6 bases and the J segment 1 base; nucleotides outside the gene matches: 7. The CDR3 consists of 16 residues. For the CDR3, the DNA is TGTGCCAGCAGCCTTACTAGCGGGAGCGGCCAAGAGACCCAGTACTTC. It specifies CASSLTSGSGQETQYF.

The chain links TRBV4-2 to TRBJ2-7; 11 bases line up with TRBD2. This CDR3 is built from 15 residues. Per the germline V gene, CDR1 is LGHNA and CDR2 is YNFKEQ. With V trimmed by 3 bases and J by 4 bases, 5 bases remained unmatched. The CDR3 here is CASSHGLAGTYEQYF. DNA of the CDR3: TGTGCCAGCAGCCACGGACTAGCGGGTACATACGAGCAGTACTTC.

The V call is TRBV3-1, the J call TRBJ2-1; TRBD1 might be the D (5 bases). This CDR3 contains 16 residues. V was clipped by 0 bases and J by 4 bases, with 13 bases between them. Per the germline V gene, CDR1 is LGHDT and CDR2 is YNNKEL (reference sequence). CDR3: CASSQDRGTRYNEQFF. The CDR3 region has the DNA TGTGCCAGCAGCCAAGATAGGGGCACTCGATACAATGAGCAGTTCTTC.

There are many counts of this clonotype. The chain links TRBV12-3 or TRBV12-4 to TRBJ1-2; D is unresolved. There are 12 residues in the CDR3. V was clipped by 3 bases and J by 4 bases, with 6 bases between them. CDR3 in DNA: TGTGCCAGCAGTTTGGCCAGCTATGGCTACACCTTC. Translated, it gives CASSLASYGYTF.

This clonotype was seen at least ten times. CDR3 amino acids: CASSPTVRYRTEAFF. In DNA, the CDR3 is TGTGCCAGCAGTCCAACCGTGAGGTACCGCACTGAAGCTTTCTTT. V is TRBV28 and J is TRBJ1-1; no reliable D call. CDR3 length: 15 amino acids. V lost 5 bases, J lost 4 bases, and 17 bases lay in between. Germline V gives CDR1 MDHEN, CDR2 SYDVKM.

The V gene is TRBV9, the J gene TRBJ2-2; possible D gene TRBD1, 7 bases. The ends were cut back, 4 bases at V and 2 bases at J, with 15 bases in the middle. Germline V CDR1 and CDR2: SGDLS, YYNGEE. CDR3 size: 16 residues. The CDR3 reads CASSLRQGGNTGELFF. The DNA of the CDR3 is TGTGCCAGCAGCCTCCGACAGGGAGGAAACACCGGGGAGCTGTTTTTT.

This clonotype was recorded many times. CDR3 nucleotides: TGTGCCAGCAGCTGGTGGGGGACAGGGGGTTTGTACGAGCAGTACTTC. Translation gives CASSWWGTGGLYEQYF. The chain carries TRBV11-2 and TRBJ2-7; 11 nucleotides align to TRBD1. CDR1 SGHAT and CDR2 FQNNGV come from the germline V gene. The CDR3 has 16 amino acids. Trimming took 4 bases from V and 4 from J; bases not matched to a gene: 9.

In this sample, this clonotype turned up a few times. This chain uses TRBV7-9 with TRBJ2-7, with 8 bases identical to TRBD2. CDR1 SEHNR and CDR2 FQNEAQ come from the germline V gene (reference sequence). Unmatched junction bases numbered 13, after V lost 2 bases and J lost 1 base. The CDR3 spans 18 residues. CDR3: CASSLKAGGETKSYEQYF. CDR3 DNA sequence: TGTGCCAGCAGCTTAAAGGCCGGGGGGGAGACCAAGTCCTACGAGCAGTACTTC.

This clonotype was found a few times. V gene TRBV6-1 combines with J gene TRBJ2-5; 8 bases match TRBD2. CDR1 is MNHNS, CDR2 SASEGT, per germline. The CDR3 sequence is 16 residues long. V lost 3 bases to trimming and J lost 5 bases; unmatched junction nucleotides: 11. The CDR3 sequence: CASSERREARAETQYF. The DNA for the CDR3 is TGTGCCAGCAGTGAGCGGCGGGAGGCCCGGGCGGAGACCCAGTACTTC.

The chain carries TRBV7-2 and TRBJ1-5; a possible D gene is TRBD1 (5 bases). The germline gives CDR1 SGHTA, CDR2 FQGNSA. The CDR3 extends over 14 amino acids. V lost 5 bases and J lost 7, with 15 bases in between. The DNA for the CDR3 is TGTGCCAGCAGCGCCCCAGGGCGTAGACAGCCCCAGCATTTT. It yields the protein CASSAPGRRQPQHF.

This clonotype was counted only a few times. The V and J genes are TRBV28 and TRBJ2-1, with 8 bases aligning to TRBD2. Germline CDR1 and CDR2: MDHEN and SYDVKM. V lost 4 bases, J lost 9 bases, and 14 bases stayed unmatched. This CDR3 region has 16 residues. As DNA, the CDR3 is TGTGCCAGCAGTTCCGTAGAAGCGGGAGTGATGGGTGAGCAGTTCTTC. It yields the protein CASSSVEAGVMGEQFF. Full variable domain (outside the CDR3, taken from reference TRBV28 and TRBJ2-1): DVKVTQSSRYLVKRTGEKVFLECVQDMDHENMFWYRQDPGLGLRLIYFSYDVKMKEKGDIPEGYSVSREKKERFSLILESASTNQTSMYLCASSSVEAGVMGEQFFGPGTRLTVL.

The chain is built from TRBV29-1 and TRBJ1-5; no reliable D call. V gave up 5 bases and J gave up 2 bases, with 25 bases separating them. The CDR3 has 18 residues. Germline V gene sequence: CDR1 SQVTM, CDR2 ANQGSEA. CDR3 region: CSVILGKPVAVGNQPQHF. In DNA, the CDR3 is TGCAGCGTTATTTTAGGGAAACCGGTCGCGGTTGGCAATCAGCCCCAGCATTTT.

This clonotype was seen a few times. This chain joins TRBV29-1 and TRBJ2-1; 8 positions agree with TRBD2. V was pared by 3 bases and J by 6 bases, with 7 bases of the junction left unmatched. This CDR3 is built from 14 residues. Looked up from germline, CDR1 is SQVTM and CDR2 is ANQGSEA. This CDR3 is CSVDWSGSLNEQFF. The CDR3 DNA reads TGCAGCGTTGATTGGAGCGGGAGCCTCAATGAGCAGTTCTTC.

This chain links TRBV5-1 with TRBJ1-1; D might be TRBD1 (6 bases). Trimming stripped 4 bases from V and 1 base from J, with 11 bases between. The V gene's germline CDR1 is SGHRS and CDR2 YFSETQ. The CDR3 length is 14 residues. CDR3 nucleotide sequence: TGCGCCAGCAGCCCTGGACAGCCGAACACTGAAGCTTTCTTT. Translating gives CASSPGQPNTEAFF.

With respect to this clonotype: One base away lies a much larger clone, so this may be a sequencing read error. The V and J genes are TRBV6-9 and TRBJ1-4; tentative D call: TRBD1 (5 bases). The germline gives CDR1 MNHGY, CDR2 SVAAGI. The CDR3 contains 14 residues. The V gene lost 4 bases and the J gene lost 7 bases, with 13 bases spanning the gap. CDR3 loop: CASSCRGAGEKLFF. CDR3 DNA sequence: TGTGCCAGCAGTTGCCGGGGCGCGGGTGAAAAACTGTTTTTT.

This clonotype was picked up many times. For the CDR3, the DNA is TGTGCCAGCATTCCCGACAGGGATGATCAGCCCCAGCATTTT. Its protein product is CASIPDRDDQPQHF. The chain recombines TRBV6-1 with TRBJ1-5, with 7 nucleotides matching TRBD1. The length of the CDR3 is 14 residues. Germline V lookup: CDR1 MNHNS, CDR2 SASEGT. J was trimmed by 5 bases and V by 7 bases; bases with no gene match: 8.

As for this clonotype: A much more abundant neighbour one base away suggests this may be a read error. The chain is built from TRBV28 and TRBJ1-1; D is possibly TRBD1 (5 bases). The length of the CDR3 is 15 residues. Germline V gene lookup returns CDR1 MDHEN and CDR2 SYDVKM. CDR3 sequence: CVSSFYYRTNTEAFF. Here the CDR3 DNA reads TGTGTCAGCAGTTTTTACTACAGGACGAACACTGAAGCTTTCTTT. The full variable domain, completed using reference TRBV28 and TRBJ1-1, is DVKVTQSSRYLVKRTGEKVFLECVQDMDHENMFWYRQDPGLGLRLIYFSYDVKMKEKGDIPEGYSVSREKKERFSLILESASTNQTSMYLCVSSFYYRTNTEAFFGQGTRLTVV.

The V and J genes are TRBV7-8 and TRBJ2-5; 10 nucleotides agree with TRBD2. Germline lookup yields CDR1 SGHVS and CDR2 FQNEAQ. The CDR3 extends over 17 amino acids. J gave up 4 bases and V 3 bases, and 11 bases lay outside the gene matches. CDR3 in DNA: TGTGCCAGCAGCTTTGGGTGGGCTAGCGGGAGTTCAGAGACCCAGTACTTC. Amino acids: CASSFGWASGSSETQYF.

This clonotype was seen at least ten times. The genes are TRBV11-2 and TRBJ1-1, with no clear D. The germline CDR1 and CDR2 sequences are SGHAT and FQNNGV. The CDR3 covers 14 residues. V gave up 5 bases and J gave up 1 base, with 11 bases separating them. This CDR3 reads CASSPWASNTEAFF. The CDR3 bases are TGTGCCAGCAGCCCCTGGGCCTCGAACACTGAAGCTTTCTTT.

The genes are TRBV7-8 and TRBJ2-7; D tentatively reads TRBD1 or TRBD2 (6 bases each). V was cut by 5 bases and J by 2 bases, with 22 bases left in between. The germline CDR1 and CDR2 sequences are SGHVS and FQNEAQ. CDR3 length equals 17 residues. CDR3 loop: CASSRGLRGPKAYEQYF. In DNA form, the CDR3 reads TGTGCCAGCAGCAGAGGGTTACGGGGGCCAAAGGCCTACGAGCAGTACTTC.

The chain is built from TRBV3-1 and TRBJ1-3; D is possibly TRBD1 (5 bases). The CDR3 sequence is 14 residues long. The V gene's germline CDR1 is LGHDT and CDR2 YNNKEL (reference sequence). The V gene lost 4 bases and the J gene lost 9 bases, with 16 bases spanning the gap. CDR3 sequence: CASSPRDRGATIYF. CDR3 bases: TGTGCCAGCAGCCCACGGGACCGAGGGGCCACCATATATTTT.

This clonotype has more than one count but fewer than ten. CDR3 protein: CASSSNTPSSGNTIYF. Here the CDR3 DNA reads TGTGCCAGCAGTTCAAATACACCGAGCTCTGGAAACACCATATATTTT. V usage is TRBV28 and J usage is TRBJ1-3; D remains ambiguous. Germline CDR1 MDHEN, CDR2 SYDVKM. The CDR3 spans 16 residues. Trimming cost V 4 bases and J 0 bases, with 13 bases left between them.

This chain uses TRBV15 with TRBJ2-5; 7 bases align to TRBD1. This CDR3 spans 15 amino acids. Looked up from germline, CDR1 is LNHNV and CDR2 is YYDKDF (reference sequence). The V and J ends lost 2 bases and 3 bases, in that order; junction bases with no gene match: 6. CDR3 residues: CATSRQQGVKETQYF. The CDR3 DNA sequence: TGTGCCACCAGCAGACAGCAGGGGGTAAAAGAGACCCAGTACTTC. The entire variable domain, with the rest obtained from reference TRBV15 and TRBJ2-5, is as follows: DAMVIQNPRYQVTQFGKPVTLSCSQTLNHNVMYWYQQKSSQAPKLLFHYYDKDFNNEADTPDNFQSRRPNTSFCFLDIRSPGLGDTAMYLCATSRQQGVKETQYFGPGTRLLVL.

In DNA, the CDR3 is TGTGCCAGCAGTTTCCTAGCGGGAGTGAGCTACGAGCAGTACTTC. This encodes CASSFLAGVSYEQYF. J is TRBJ2-7 and V is TRBV28, with 10 bases identical to TRBD2. Unmatched junction bases numbered 5, after V lost 3 bases and J lost 3 bases. The CDR3 consists of 15 residues. The germline gives CDR1 MDHEN, CDR2 SYDVKM.

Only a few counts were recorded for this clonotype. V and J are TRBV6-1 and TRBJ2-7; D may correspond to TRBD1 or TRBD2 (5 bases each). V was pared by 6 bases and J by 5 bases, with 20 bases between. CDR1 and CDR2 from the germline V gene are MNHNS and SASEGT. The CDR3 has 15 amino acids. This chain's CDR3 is CASRFIQGVPHEQYF. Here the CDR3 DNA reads TGTGCCAGCAGATTCATCCAGGGAGTTCCCCACGAGCAGTACTTC.

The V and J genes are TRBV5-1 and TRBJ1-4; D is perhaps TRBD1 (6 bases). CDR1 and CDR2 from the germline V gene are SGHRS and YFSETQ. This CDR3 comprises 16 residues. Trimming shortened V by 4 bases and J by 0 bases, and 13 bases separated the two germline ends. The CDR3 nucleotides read TGCGCCAGCAGCCAGGACAGCGCTGCAACTAATGAAAAACTGTTTTTT. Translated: CASSQDSAATNEKLFF.

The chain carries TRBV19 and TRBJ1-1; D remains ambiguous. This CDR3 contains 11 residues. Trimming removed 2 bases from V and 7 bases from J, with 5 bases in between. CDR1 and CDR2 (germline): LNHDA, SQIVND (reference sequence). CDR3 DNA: TGTGCCAGTAGTATATGGCTTGAAGCTTTCTTT. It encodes CASSIWLEAFF.

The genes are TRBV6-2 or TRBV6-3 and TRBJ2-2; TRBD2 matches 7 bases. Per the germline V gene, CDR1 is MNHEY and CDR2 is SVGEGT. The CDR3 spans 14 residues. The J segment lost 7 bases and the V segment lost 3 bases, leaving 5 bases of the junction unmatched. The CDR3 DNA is TGTGCCAGCAGTTATGCGGGAGACGGCGGGGAGCTGTTTTTT. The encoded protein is CASSYAGDGGELFF.

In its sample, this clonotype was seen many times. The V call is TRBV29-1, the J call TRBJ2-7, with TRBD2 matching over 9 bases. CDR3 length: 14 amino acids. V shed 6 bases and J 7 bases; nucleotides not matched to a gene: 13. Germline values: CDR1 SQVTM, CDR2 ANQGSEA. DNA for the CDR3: TGCAGCGTAGAGACCGGACTAGCGCCGAAGGAGCAGTACTTC. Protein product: CSVETGLAPKEQYF.

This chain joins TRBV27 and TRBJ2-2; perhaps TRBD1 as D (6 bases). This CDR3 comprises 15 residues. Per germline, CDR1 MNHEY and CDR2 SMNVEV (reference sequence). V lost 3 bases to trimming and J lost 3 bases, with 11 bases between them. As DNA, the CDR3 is TGTGCCAGCAGTTTGGGGGCGGTGGACACCGGGGAGCTGTTTTTT. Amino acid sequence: CASSLGAVDTGELFF.